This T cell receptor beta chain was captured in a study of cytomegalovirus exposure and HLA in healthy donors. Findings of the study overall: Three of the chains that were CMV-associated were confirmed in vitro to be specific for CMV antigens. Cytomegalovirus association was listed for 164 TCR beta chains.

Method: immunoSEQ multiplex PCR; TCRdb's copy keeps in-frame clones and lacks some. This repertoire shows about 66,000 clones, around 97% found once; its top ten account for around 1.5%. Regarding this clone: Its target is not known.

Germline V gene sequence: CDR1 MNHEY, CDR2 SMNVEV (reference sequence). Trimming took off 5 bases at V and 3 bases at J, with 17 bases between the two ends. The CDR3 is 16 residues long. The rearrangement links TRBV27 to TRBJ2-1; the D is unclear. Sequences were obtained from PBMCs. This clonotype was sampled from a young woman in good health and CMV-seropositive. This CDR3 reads CASSHSASVGYNEQFF. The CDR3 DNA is TGTGCCAGCAGTCATAGTGCTTCTGTCGGCTACAATGAGCAGTTCTTC.